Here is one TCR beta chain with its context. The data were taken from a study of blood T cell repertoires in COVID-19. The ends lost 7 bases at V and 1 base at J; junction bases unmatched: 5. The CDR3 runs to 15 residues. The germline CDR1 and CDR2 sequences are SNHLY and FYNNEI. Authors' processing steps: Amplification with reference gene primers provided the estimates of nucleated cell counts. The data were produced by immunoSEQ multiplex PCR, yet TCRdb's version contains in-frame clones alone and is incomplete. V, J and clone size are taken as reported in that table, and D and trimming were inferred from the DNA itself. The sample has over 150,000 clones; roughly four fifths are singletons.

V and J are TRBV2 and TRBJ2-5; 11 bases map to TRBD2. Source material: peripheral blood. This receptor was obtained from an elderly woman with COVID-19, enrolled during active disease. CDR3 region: CASNRLAGTQETQYF. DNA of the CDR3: TGTGCCAGCAACCGACTAGCGGGGACCCAAGAGACCCAGTACTTC.